This is a list of T cell receptor beta chains from one sample in a study of neurological immune-mediated disorders. One entry per CDR3 protein, called by TCRdb with MiXCR from the 5' RACE reads. The repertoire holds 50,000 to 80,000 distinct CDR3 sequences, with less than 5.5% as singletons. Sample: PBMCs. These receptors were taken from a man aged 25-45 years with multiple sclerosis. The CDR3 runs from the conserved cysteine through the conserved F or W. A D gene is named only where the DNA matches it firmly. Part of the rows lack a size; the others show once, few, many or a class for expanded clones.

clone size	V gene	D gene	J gene	CDR3 DNA	CDR3 protein
-	TRBV2	-	TRBJ1-4	TGTGCCAGCAGTGAGGGGCTTAATGAAAAACTGTTTTTT	CASSEGLNEKLFF
-	TRBV5-6	TRBD1	TRBJ1-1	TGTGCCAGCAGCTTCCGGGACAGGGGGACTGAAGCTTTCTTT	CASSFRDRGTEAFF
many	TRBV7-9	TRBD1	TRBJ1-6	TGTGCCAGCAGCTTAGGCAGGGGGCTTTACAATTCACCCCTCCACTTT	CASSLGRGLYNSPLHF
many	TRBV11-2	-	TRBJ1-1	TGTGCCAGCAGCTCCCCCAGGAAGGACACTGAAGCTTTCTTT	CASSSPRKDTEAFF
many	TRBV7-8	-	TRBJ1-1	TGTGCCAGCAGTCTAGGGGTTCTCACTGAAGCTTTCTTT	CASSLGVLTEAFF
many	TRBV20-1	-	TRBJ2-7	TGCAGTGCTCCCCCAACGGCAGGATCCTACGAGCAGTACTTC	CSAPPTAGSYEQYF
many	TRBV20-1	-	TRBJ1-1	TGCAGTGCTAGAGACAGACGGAGAGGGAACACTGAAGCTTTCTTT	CSARDRRRGNTEAFF
many	TRBV9	-	TRBJ1-2	TGTGCCAGCAGCGTAGCAGGGAACTATGGCTACACCTTC	CASSVAGNYGYTF
few	TRBV2	-	TRBJ1-6	TGTGCCAGCAGCCGAAATACAGCAGGGGAGGGTTCACCCCTCCACTTT	CASSRNTAGEGSPLHF
medium-sized	TRBV20-1	-	TRBJ1-3	TGCAGTGCTAGCTTCTTCTCTGGAAACACCATATATTTT	CSASFFSGNTIYF
many	TRBV20-1	TRBD1	TRBJ2-5	TGCAGTGTAGGGCAGGGGGTACGAGAGACCCAGTACTTC	CSVGQGVRETQYF
many	TRBV29-1	-	TRBJ1-1	TGCAGCGTTCTGAGACATGAAGCTTTCTTT	CSVLRHEAFF